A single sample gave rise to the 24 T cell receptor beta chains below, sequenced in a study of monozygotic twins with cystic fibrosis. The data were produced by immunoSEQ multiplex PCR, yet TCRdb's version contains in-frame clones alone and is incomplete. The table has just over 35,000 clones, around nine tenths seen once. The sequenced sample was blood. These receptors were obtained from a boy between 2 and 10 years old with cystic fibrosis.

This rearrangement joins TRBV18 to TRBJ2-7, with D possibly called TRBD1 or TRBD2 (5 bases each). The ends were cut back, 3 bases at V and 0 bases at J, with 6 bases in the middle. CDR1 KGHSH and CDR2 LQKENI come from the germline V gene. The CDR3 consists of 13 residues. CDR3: CASSPGDSYEQYF. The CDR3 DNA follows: TGTGCCAGCTCACCGGGGGACTCCTACGAGCAGTACTTC.

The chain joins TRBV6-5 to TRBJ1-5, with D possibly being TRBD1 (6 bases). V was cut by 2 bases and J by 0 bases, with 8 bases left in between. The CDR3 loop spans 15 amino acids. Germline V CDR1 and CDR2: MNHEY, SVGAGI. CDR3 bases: TGTGCCAGCAGTTACGAAGGGGGTAGCAATCAGCCCCAGCATTTT. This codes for CASSYEGGSNQPQHF.

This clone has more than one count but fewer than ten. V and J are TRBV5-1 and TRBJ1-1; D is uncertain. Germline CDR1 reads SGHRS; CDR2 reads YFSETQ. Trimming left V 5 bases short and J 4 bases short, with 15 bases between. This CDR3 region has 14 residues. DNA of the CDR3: TGCGCCAGCAGACGCGACACCCTTAGCACTGAAGCTTTCTTT. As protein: CASRRDTLSTEAFF.

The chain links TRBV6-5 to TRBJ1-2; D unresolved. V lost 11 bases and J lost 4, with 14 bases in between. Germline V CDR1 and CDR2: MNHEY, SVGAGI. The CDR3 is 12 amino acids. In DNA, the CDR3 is TGTGCCGCGAGGGCCCCGGCCTATGGCTACACCTTC. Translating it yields CAARAPAYGYTF.

This chain's CDR3 is CASSLGPRSEAFF. The CDR3 bases are TGTGCCAGCAGCTTAGGTCCCCGGTCTGAAGCTTTCTTT. The V and J genes are TRBV7-9 and TRBJ1-1; D is ambiguous. V lost 1 base and J 6 bases, leaving 9 bases between the germline ends. Per the germline V gene, CDR1 is SEHNR and CDR2 is FQNEAQ (reference sequence). The CDR3 extends over 13 amino acids.

In nucleotides, the CDR3 is TGCGCCAGCAGCTTGAGTTGGGACGAGCAGTACTTC. This codes for CASSLSWDEQYF. The chain recombines TRBV5-1 with TRBJ2-7; D uncertain. The CDR3 has 12 amino acids. From germline, CDR1 is SGHRS and CDR2 YFSETQ. The germline V and J ends were trimmed by 1 base and 5 bases, with 7 bases remaining between them.

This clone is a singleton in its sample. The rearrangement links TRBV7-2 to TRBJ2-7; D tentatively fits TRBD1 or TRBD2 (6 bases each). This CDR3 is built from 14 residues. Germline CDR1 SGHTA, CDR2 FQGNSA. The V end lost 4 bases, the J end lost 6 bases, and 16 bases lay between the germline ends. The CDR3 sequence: CASSWGAGTTEQYF. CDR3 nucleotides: TGTGCCAGCAGCTGGGGGGCCGGGACGACCGAGCAGTACTTC. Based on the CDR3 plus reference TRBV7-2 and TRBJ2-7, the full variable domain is GAGVSQSPSNKVTEKGKDVELRCDPISGHTALYWYRQSLGQGLEFLIYFQGNSAPDKSGLPSDRFSAERTGGSVSTLTIQRTQQEDSAVYLCASSWGAGTTEQYFGPGTRLTVT.

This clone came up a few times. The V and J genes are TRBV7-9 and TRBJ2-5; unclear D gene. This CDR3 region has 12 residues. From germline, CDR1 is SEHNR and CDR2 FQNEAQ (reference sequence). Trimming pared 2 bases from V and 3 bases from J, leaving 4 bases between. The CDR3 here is CASSLQEETQYF. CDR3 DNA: TGTGCCAGCAGCTTACAGGAAGAGACCCAGTACTTC.

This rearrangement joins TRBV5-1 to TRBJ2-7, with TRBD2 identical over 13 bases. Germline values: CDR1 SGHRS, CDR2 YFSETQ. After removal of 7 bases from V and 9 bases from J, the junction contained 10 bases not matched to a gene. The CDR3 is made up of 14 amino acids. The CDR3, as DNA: TGCGCCAGCGGCCCCACTAGCGGGGGGGCAGGGCAGTACTTC. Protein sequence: CASGPTSGGAGQYF.

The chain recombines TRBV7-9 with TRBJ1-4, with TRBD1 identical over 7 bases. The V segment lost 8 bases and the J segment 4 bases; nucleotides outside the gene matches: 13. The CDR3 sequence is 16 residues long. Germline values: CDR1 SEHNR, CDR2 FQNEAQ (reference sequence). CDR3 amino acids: CASYLSTGPDNEKLFF. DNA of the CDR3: TGTGCCAGCTACCTATCGACAGGGCCCGATAATGAAAAACTGTTTTTT. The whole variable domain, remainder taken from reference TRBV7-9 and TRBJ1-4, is DTGVSQNPRHKITKRGQNVTFRCDPISEHNRLYWYRQTLGQGPEFLTYFQNEAQLEKSRLLSDRFSAERPKGSFSTLEIQRTEQGDSAMYLCASYLSTGPDNEKLFFGSGTQLSVL.

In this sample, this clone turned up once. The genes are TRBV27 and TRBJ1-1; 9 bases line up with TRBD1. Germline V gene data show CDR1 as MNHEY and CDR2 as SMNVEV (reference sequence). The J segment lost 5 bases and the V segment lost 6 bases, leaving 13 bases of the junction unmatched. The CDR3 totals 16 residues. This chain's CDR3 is CASRGGTGSFLTEAFF. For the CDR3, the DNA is TGTGCCAGCAGGGGGGGGACAGGGAGTTTTTTGACTGAAGCTTTCTTT.

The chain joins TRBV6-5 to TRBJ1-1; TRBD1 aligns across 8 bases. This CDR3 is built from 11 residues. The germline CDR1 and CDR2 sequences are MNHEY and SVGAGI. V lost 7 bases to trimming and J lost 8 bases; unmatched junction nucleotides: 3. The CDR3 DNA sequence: TGTGCCAGCACCGGACAGGGAGAAGCTTTCTTT. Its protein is CASTGQGEAFF.

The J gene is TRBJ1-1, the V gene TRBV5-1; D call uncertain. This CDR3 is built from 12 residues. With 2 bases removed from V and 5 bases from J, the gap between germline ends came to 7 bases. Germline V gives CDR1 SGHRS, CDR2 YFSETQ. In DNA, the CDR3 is TGCGCCAGCAGCTTCGTAGGGACTGAAGCTTTCTTT. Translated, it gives CASSFVGTEAFF.

CDR3 sequence (DNA): TGCGCCAGCAGCTACAGGGAGGGAGGGCGCACAGATACGCAGTATTTT. Translating gives CASSYREGGRTDTQYF. V gene TRBV5-1 combines with J gene TRBJ2-3, with D possibly matching TRBD2 (7 bases). The CDR3 is 16 residues long. CDR1 and CDR2 from the germline V gene are SGHRS and YFSETQ. The V and J ends lost 3 bases and 1 base respectively, with 15 bases between them.

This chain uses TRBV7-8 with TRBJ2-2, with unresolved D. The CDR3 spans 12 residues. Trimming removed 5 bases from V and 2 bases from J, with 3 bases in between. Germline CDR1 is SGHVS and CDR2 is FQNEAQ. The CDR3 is CASSDNTGELFF. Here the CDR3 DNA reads TGTGCCAGCAGCGATAACACCGGGGAGCTGTTTTTT.

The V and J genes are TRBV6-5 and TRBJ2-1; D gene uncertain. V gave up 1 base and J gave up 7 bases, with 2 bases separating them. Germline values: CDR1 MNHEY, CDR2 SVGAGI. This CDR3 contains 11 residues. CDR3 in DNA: TGTGCCAGCAGTTACTTAAATGAGCAGTTCTTC. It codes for CASSYLNEQFF.

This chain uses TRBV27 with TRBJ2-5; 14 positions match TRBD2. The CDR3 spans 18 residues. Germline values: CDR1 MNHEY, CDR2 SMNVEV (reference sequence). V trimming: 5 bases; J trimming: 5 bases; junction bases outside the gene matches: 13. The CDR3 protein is CASSPTSGGGPSVETQYF. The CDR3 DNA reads TGTGCCAGCAGTCCGACTAGCGGGGGGGGCCCTAGCGTGGAGACCCAGTACTTC.

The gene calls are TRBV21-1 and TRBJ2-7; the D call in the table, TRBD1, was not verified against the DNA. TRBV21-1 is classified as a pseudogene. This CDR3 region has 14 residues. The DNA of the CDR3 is TGTGCCAGCAGCACCGGGACAGGGACCTACGAGCAGTACTTC. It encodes CASSTGTGTYEQYF.

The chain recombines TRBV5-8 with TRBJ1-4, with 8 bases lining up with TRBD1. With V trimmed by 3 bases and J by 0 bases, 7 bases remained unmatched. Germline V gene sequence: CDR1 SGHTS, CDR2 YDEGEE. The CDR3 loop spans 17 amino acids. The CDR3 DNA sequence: TGTGCCAGCAGCTGGTTTGGACAGGGAGCAACTAATGAAAAACTGTTTTTT. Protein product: CASSWFGQGATNEKLFF.

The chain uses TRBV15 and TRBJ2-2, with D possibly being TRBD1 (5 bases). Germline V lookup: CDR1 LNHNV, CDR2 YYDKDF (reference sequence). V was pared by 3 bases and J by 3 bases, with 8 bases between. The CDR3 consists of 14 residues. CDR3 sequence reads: CATSSDRDTGELFF. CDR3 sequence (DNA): TGTGCCACCAGCAGTGACAGAGACACCGGGGAGCTGTTTTTT.

The CDR3, as DNA: TGTGCCAGTAGTATAGACCCCTGGGGACTCACTGAAGCTTTCTTT. Translation gives CASSIDPWGLTEAFF. This rearrangement joins TRBV19 to TRBJ1-1; a weak D match, TRBD1 (5 bases). This CDR3 has 15 amino acids. The germline V and J ends were trimmed by 0 bases and 4 bases, with 12 bases remaining between them. Germline loops: CDR1 LNHDA, CDR2 SQIVND (reference sequence).

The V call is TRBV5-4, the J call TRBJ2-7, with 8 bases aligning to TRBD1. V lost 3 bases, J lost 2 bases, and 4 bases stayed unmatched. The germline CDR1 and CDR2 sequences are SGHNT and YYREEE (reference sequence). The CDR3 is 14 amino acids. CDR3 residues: CASSWGDRTYEQYF. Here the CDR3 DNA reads TGTGCCAGCAGCTGGGGGGACAGGACCTACGAGCAGTACTTC.

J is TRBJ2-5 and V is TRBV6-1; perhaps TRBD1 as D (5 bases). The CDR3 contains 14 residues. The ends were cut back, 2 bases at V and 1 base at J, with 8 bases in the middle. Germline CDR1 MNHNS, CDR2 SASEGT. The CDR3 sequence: CASSERTLQETQYF. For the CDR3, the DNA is TGTGCCAGCAGTGAACGGACACTCCAAGAGACCCAGTACTTC.

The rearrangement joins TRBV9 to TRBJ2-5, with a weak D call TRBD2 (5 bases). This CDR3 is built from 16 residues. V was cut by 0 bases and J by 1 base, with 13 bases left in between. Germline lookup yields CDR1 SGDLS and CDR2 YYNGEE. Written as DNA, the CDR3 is TGTGCCAGCAGCGTAGGGTGGACTCCGGGCCAAGAGACCCAGTACTTC. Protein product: CASSVGWTPGQETQYF. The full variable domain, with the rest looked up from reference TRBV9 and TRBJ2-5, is DSGVTQTPKHLITATGQRVTLRCSPRSGDLSVYWYQQSLDQGLQFLIQYYNGEERAKGNILERFSAQQFPDLHSELNLSSLELGDSALYFCASSVGWTPGQETQYFGPGTRLLVL.